What follows are 25 T cell receptor beta chains derived from one specimen sequenced in a study of shared clonotypes between healthy human individuals. The assay was immunoSEQ multiplex PCR, and TCRdb's table has in-frame clones only and misses some. The sample lists 1,500,000 or so clones; roughly 95% were seen once. The sample was naive CD4+ T cells sorted from blood. Subset reported: CD45RA+ positively selected. Receptors were obtained from a man aged 25-45 years in good health.

J is TRBJ2-7 and V is TRBV4-2; D unresolved. The ends were cut back, 1 base at V and 0 bases at J, with 10 bases in the middle. In germline, CDR1 is LGHNA, CDR2 YNFKEQ. The CDR3 is 15 residues long. CDR3 residues: CASSQGVDSSYEQYF. The DNA for the CDR3 is TGTGCCAGCAGCCAAGGGGTGGATAGCTCCTACGAGCAGTACTTC.

The chain joins TRBV28 to TRBJ1-2; 10 bases map to TRBD1. Germline CDR1 MDHEN, CDR2 SYDVKM. The CDR3 totals 12 residues. Unmatched junction bases numbered 7, after V lost 4 bases and J lost 14 bases. Here the CDR3 DNA reads TGTGCCAGCAGTTCGGGACAGGGGTGGCTTACCTTC. Amino acids: CASSSGQGWLTF.

The chain employs TRBV9 and TRBJ2-3; a weak D match, TRBD1 (5 bases). From germline, CDR1 is SGDLS and CDR2 YYNGEE. V was pared by 5 bases and J by 3 bases, with 13 bases between. The CDR3 runs to 14 residues. The DNA for the CDR3 is TGTGCCAGCAGTTGGCAGGGTAAAACAGATACGCAGTATTTT. Translated, it gives CASSWQGKTDTQYF.

The chain recombines TRBV5-1 with TRBJ2-2; no firm D call. CDR3 size: 15 residues. The V and J ends lost 2 bases and 1 base respectively, with 9 bases between them. The V gene's germline CDR1 is SGHRS and CDR2 YFSETQ. The CDR3 is CASSFSGGNTGELFF. The DNA of the CDR3 is TGCGCCAGCAGCTTCTCCGGCGGGAACACCGGGGAGCTGTTTTTT.

Turning to this clone: No DNA is shown, since the ends of the CDR3 on it are uncertain; the CDR3 is the one TCRdb lists. The chain joins TRBV12-1 to TRBJ1-5. TRBV12-1 is listed as a pseudogene. The CDR3 comprises 21 residues, both ends counted. The CDR3 loop reads CASSFYGCGPILSYFDQPQHF.

V and J are TRBV11-2 and TRBJ2-2; maybe TRBD1 (5 bases). The CDR3 extends over 16 amino acids. The V gene lost 5 bases and the J gene lost 1 base, with 14 bases spanning the gap. Germline V gene data show CDR1 as SGHAT and CDR2 as FQNNGV. The CDR3 sequence: CASSPLWGQNTGELFF. DNA of the CDR3: TGTGCCAGCAGCCCTCTTTGGGGCCAGAACACCGGGGAGCTGTTTTTT.

This chain joins TRBV4-1 and TRBJ2-6; D not certain. CDR3 length: 18 residues. Trimming stripped 1 base from V and 2 bases from J, with 15 bases between. CDR1 is MGHRA, CDR2 YSYEKL, per germline. CDR3 DNA: TGCGCCAGCAGCCAAGCCGACCCTACCGCTCCTGGGGCCAACGTCCTGACTTTC. Encoded protein: CASSQADPTAPGANVLTF.

The rearrangement links TRBV11-3 to TRBJ2-5; 8 bases are a match to TRBD1. The CDR3 covers 14 residues. The V segment lost 5 bases and the J segment 4 bases; nucleotides outside the gene matches: 6. Germline V CDR1 and CDR2: SGHNT, YENEEA. CDR3 residues: CASSQTTGGETQYF. The CDR3 DNA reads as TGTGCCAGCAGCCAAACCACAGGGGGAGAGACCCAGTACTTC.

DNA for the CDR3: TGTGCCAGCAGTTCTCGGACTAGCGGAACTGTGCAGTATTTT. Encoded protein: CASSSRTSGTVQYF. This chain joins TRBV7-3 and TRBJ2-3; 10 bases are a match to TRBD2. Germline V gives CDR1 SGHTA, CDR2 FQGTGA. This CDR3 has 14 amino acids. After removal of 6 bases from V and 11 bases from J, the junction contained 11 bases not matched to a gene.

This clone was seen only once. J is TRBJ2-7 and V is TRBV10-3; 11 bases fit TRBD2. The CDR3 is 13 residues long. V was clipped by 9 bases and J by 4 bases; unmatched bases: 5. From germline, CDR1 is ENHRY and CDR2 SYGVKD. The CDR3 spells CAISGRAVYEQYF. CDR3 DNA: TGTGCCATTAGCGGGAGGGCTGTTTACGAGCAGTACTTC.

The CDR3 spells CASSSQGRDSSYEQYF. CDR3 DNA sequence: TGTGCCAGCAGCTCACAGGGGCGGGACAGCTCCTACGAGCAGTACTTC. The genes are TRBV7-9 and TRBJ2-7; TRBD1 might be the D (7 bases). CDR3 length equals 16 residues. Germline V lookup: CDR1 SEHNR, CDR2 FQNEAQ (reference sequence). Trimming took off 4 bases at V and 0 bases at J, with 16 bases between the two ends.

This chain links TRBV7-9 with TRBJ2-7; 10 bases are a match to TRBD2. Per germline, CDR1 SEHNR and CDR2 FQNEAQ (reference sequence). Unmatched junction bases numbered 11, after V lost 5 bases and J lost 4 bases. The CDR3 length is 16 residues. CDR3 amino acids: CASSPRRASGSYEQYF. CDR3 nucleotide sequence: TGTGCCAGCAGCCCACGAAGGGCTAGCGGGAGTTACGAGCAGTACTTC. Filled out from reference TRBV7-9 and TRBJ2-7, the complete variable domain reads DTGVSQNPRHKITKRGQNVTFRCDPISEHNRLYWYRQTLGQGPEFLTYFQNEAQLEKSRLLSDRFSAERPKGSFSTLEIQRTEQGDSAMYLCASSPRRASGSYEQYFGPGTRLTVT.

J is TRBJ1-1 and V is TRBV7-8, with 7 bases matching TRBD1. V gave up 4 bases and J gave up 2 bases; unmatched junction bases: 7. Germline V gene sequence: CDR1 SGHVS, CDR2 FQNEAQ. This CDR3 contains 15 residues. The CDR3 loop reads CASSSHGQENTEAFF. Here the CDR3 DNA reads TGTGCCAGCAGCTCCCACGGACAGGAAAACACTGAAGCTTTCTTT.

The V and J genes are TRBV25-1 and TRBJ2-2; 8 bases align to TRBD2. This CDR3 has 17 amino acids. Germline lookup yields CDR1 MGHDK and CDR2 SYGVNS. The V segment lost 1 base and the J segment 6 bases; nucleotides outside the gene matches: 10. The CDR3 sequence is CASSESRNGRAAGELFF. Written as DNA, the CDR3 is TGTGCCAGCAGTGAATCCCGGAACGGGAGGGCCGCCGGGGAGCTGTTTTTT.

This chain uses TRBV27 with TRBJ2-1; 11 bases fit TRBD2. J was trimmed by 2 bases and V by 4 bases; bases with no gene match: 1. Germline-derived CDR1 and CDR2 are MNHEY and SMNVEV (reference sequence). The CDR3 is made up of 15 amino acids. CDR3 sequence (DNA): TGTGCCAGCAGTTCGGGACTAGCGGCCTACAATGAGCAGTTCTTC. This encodes CASSSGLAAYNEQFF.

This clone was seen only once. The J gene is TRBJ2-3, the V gene TRBV19; 10 bases line up with TRBD1. The CDR3 is 13 amino acids. Germline CDR1 reads LNHDA; CDR2 reads SQIVND (reference sequence). Trimming removed 5 bases from V and 7 bases from J; junction bases left unmatched: 3. As DNA, the CDR3 is TGTGCCAGTAGTGTGGACAGGGGGAATACGCAGTATTTT. Translated: CASSVDRGNTQYF.

V usage is TRBV27 and J usage is TRBJ1-2; D is unresolved. CDR1 and CDR2 from the germline V gene are MNHEY and SMNVEV (reference sequence). The CDR3 runs 13 residues. Trimming removed 8 bases from V and 2 bases from J, with 12 bases in between. For the CDR3, the DNA is TGTGCCAGCGCAACGGGCAGGAACTATGGCTACACCTTC. Translating gives CASATGRNYGYTF.

The sample holds one count of this clone. The chain combines TRBV30 with TRBJ2-7; the D is unclear. The CDR3 consists of 15 residues. Germline lookup yields CDR1 GTSNPN and CDR2 SVGIG (reference sequence). V lost 1 base and J 0 bases, leaving 13 bases between the germline ends. DNA for the CDR3: TGTGCCTGGAGTGAAGGCGGAAGACCCTCCTACGAGCAGTACTTC. Amino acids: CAWSEGGRPSYEQYF. The whole variable domain, filled in from reference TRBV30 and TRBJ2-7, reads SQTIHQWPATLVQPVGSPLSLECTVEGTSNPNLYWYRQAAGRGLQLLFYSVGIGQISSEVPQNLSASRPQDRQFILSSKKLLLSDSGFYLCAWSEGGRPSYEQYFGPGTRLTVT.

This rearrangement joins TRBV15 to TRBJ2-7, with a tentative D call TRBD1 (7 bases). Looked up from germline, CDR1 is LNHNV and CDR2 is YYDKDF (reference sequence). The CDR3 has 15 residues. The V and J ends lost 4 bases and 5 bases respectively, with 18 bases between them. The CDR3, as DNA: TGTGCCACCAGCACCAGCGGGCAGGGGGGAAACGAGCAGTACTTC. Amino acids: CATSTSGQGGNEQYF.

The chain has TRBV9 and TRBJ2-7; 9 positions match TRBD2. V was pared by 4 bases and J by 7 bases, with 12 bases of the junction left unmatched. This CDR3 is built from 15 residues. The germline CDR1 and CDR2 sequences are SGDLS and YYNGEE. The CDR3 DNA sequence: TGTGCCAGCAGCCCTGAGTTGGGACTAGCAAGTGAGCAGTACTTC. Translated, it gives CASSPELGLASEQYF.

This sequence joins TRBV7-5 and TRBJ2-3; TRBD2 was called by the table and not checked on the DNA. TRBV7-5 constitutes a pseudogene. This CDR3 is 17 amino acids long. The DNA of the CDR3 is TGTGTCAGAAGCACAAGACTAGCGGGAGGCGACACAGATACGCAGTATTTT. Its protein is CVRSTRLAGGDTDTQYF.

The chain combines TRBV6-5 with TRBJ2-5; D gene unclear. CDR3 length: 15 amino acids. Germline V gene data show CDR1 as MNHEY and CDR2 as SVGAGI. V lost 2 bases, J lost 2 bases, and 12 bases lay in between. CDR3 in DNA: TGTGCCAGCAGTTACCGGTGGCTGGGGCAAGAGACCCAGTACTTC. Protein sequence: CASSYRWLGQETQYF.

On this clone itself: Other DNA variants within this sample encode the same CDR3. V and J are TRBV7-9 and TRBJ1-1; 7 nucleotides agree with TRBD1. The CDR3 contains 13 residues. Germline V gene lookup returns CDR1 SEHNR and CDR2 FQNEAQ (reference sequence). Trimming at V came to 2 bases and at J to 4 bases, leaving 1 base not matched to a gene. The CDR3 reads CASSLQGGTEAFF. The CDR3 DNA is TGTGCCAGCAGCTTACAGGGGGGCACTGAAGCTTTCTTT.

This clone was counted once. V and J are TRBV7-6 and TRBJ2-5; tentative D call: TRBD2 (6 bases). This CDR3 is 17 amino acids long. The germline V and J ends were trimmed by 8 bases and 8 bases, with 30 bases remaining between them. Germline values: CDR1 SGHVS, CDR2 FNYEAQ. The DNA for the CDR3 is TGTGCCAGCCGTATTTTGGGGGAGGCGGTGGGGCCTAGCACCCAGTACTTC. It is translated as CASRILGEAVGPSTQYF.

The V gene is TRBV2, the J gene TRBJ1-2; D ambiguous. Trimming cost V 1 base and J 6 bases, with 12 bases left between them. Looked up from germline, CDR1 is SNHLY and CDR2 is FYNNEI. This CDR3 has 14 residues. CDR3 residues: CASSEGDRVDGYTF. The CDR3 bases are TGTGCCAGCAGTGAAGGGGATCGAGTCGATGGCTACACCTTC.